This entry features one T cell receptor beta chain sequence. What this receptor recognizes is not known. No base qualities exist here, and no much larger clone lies one base off it. This record comes from a study of shared clonotypes between healthy human individuals (dated by TCRdb to about 2020). About the study as a whole: The cohort included three men and a couple of women between 18 and 49 years of age. Per donor, leukapheresis produced somewhere between about 0.94 and 9 billion PBMCs. To estimate repertoire size and how much clonotypes are shared between individuals, the study performed deep sequencing of blood TCR repertoires from roughly five healthy adults. Libraries were prepared and TCR repertoires were sequenced by different laboratories using diverse techniques, in order to increase sequencing depth and limit assay-specific biases. For each donor, CD4 naive and CD4 memory were each run on three plates, CD8 naive on two plates, and CD8 memory on one plate. Results the study describes overall, beyond this receptor: Sampling was restricted to blood, and TCR repertoires in tissues likely differ from the TCR repertoires found in blood. Naive subsets generally had larger estimated clonotype richness than memory subsets. Pairwise subsampling led to the expectation that sequencing depth would affect the degree of clonotype sharing among donors. Even with the large sequencing depth, rarefaction of the sorted-subset datasets indicated that sequencing was incomplete. Because the study included only a small number of donors, the genetic and exposure-history diversity represented was limited. Clonotypes shared by all four sorted-subset donors showed higher generation probabilities than non-shared clonotypes. Sharing across several donors was observed for around 5% of naive CD4, over 3% of naive CD8, about 2.3% of memory CD4, and roughly 0.4% of memory CD8 clonotypes.

TCR CDR3 regions were amplified from genomic DNA by multiplex PCR using the deep immunoSEQ assay. Genomic DNA extracted from each cell subset was distributed evenly over all wells of several immunoSEQ 96-well plates, and each plate served as one replicate. Each replicate PCR for sorted subsets received about 220 ng genomic DNA, equal to about 30,000 T cell genomes. The purified libraries were quantified using a Qubit 3.0 fluorometer, sized with a Bioanalyzer 2100, and then quantified again using the KAPA Library Quantification kit. A separate single-read 150-cycle Illumina NextSeq 550 flow cell was used to sequence each immunoSEQ 96-well plate. The published analysis was carried out like this. Because the immunoSEQ output held only junctional sequences and lacked quality scores, the filtering could not match the filtering applied to full-length reads. To assign V/J genes and CDR3, sequences were annotated using PyIR, a Python wrapper for IgBLAST v1.9, with IMGT germline references. Reads were filtered out if the reads had weak V/J assignments (E-value above 1e-6), no CDR3, stop codons, out-of-frame junctions, or ambiguous translated residues. A V3J clonotype was defined by an identical inferred V gene, J gene, and CDR3 amino acid sequence. To compute the percentage overlap between repertoires, the number of shared unique clonotypes was divided by the size of the smaller repertoire. RTK rarefaction, the Chao1 estimator, and Recon v2.1 estimates of unobserved clonotypes were used to assess repertoire richness. OLGA was used to compute generation probabilities for all TCRbeta clonotypes that the gDNA method yielded from a few donors. In its TCRdb copy, this immuneACCESS table keeps in-frame sequences only and misses some clones. Where compared with another copy, unresolved V genes explain less than half of these, and the others have no known cause. The DNA gave D and trimming, while V, J and clone size come from that table. The sample yields about 1 million clones; around 75% were counted once. The ten largest make up 1.5% of the sample.

Per the germline V gene, SGHTS is the CDR1 and YDEGEE is the CDR2. The cysteine opens and the phenylalanine closes a CDR3 of 12 amino acids. Here the CDR3 DNA is all that survives: 36 bases in frame from base 1. Trimming removed 0 bases from V and 8 bases from J, leaving 6 bases between the germline ends. The donors were healthy, HIV-negative adults with no recently reported acute infections or vaccinations. All donors were Caucasian adults living in Nashville, Tennessee, USA. CD4+ T cells were enriched through magnetic negative selection, after which naive cells were positively selected on CD45RA and the remaining negative fraction served as the memory subset. After blood collection by leukapheresis, PBMCs were isolated using Ficoll-Histopaque density gradient centrifugation and then cryopreserved in the vapor phase of liquid nitrogen. Purity and quantity of every magnetically sorted T cell population were checked by analytical flow cytometry. From each sorted fraction, genomic DNA was isolated and quantified by UV absorbance on a Nanodrop 2000c.

The clonotype was recovered from a man aged 18 to 30 in good health. The specimen was memory CD4+ T cells sorted from blood. The cell subset or site label for this specimen denotes: CD45RA-negative fraction. This sequence uses TRBV5-8 and TRBJ1-5; the D gene cannot be resolved reliably. The DNA is TGTGCCAGCAGCTTGGCCTTAGAGCCCCAGCATTTT. Its protein product is CASSLALEPQHF.